This TCR beta chain was recovered during a study of T cell responses to AZD1222 COVID-19 vaccine. Clones were sequenced by immunoSEQ multiplex PCR, and TCRdb holds only the in-frame ones, with some missing. Among roughly 180,000 clones listed, 90% were seen once. The clonotype originates from an adult in good health. Material: peripheral blood, obtained on day 0 of AZD1222 vaccination.

CDR3 sequence reads: CASSPGTQETQYF. The CDR3 DNA is TGTGCCAGCAGCCCGGGGACACAAGAGACCCAGTACTTC. This chain links TRBV7-2 with TRBJ2-5, with D possibly being TRBD1 (6 bases). The V gene's germline CDR1 is SGHTA and CDR2 FQGNSA. Between the trimmed V and J ends, which lost 5 bases and 2 bases, there was a span of 9 bases. This CDR3 contains 13 residues.